Sequencing of this T cell receptor (beta chain) was carried out in a study of blood T cell repertoires in COVID-19. Study-wide background: Samples of COVID-19 (acute and convalescent) were obtained from the United States, Italy and Spain.

Repertoires were generated with immunoSEQ multiplex PCR, while TCRdb's copy carries only in-frame clones and drops some. The sample has around 73,000 clones, 77% seen once. Patients in Seattle were enrolled during active infection, then followed longitudinally. Sequenced input: peripheral blood. The sequence was obtained from a man between 65 and 80 years old with COVID-19, enrolled during active disease.

CDR3 protein: CASRSPSEKLFF. As DNA, the CDR3 is TGTGCCAGCAGGAGCCCGAGTGAAAAACTGTTTTTT. V usage is TRBV27 and J usage is TRBJ1-4, with D unclear. Between the trimmed V and J ends, which lost 6 bases and 7 bases, there was a span of 9 bases. The V gene's germline CDR1 is MNHEY and CDR2 SMNVEV (reference sequence). The CDR3 consists of 12 residues.